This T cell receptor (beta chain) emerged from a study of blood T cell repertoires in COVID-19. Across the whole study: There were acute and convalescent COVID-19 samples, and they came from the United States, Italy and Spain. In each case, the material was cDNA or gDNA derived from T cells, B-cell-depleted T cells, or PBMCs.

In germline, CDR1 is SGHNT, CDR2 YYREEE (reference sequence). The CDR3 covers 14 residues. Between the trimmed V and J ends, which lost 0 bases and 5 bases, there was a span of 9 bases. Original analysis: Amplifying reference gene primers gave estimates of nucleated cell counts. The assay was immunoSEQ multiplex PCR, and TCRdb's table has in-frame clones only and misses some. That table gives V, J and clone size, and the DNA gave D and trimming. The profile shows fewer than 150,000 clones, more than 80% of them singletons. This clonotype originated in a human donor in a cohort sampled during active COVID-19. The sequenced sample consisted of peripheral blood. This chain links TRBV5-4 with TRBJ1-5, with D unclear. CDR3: CASSLEGGDQPQHF. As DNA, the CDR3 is TGTGCCAGCAGCTTGGAGGGCGGGGATCAGCCCCAGCATTTT.